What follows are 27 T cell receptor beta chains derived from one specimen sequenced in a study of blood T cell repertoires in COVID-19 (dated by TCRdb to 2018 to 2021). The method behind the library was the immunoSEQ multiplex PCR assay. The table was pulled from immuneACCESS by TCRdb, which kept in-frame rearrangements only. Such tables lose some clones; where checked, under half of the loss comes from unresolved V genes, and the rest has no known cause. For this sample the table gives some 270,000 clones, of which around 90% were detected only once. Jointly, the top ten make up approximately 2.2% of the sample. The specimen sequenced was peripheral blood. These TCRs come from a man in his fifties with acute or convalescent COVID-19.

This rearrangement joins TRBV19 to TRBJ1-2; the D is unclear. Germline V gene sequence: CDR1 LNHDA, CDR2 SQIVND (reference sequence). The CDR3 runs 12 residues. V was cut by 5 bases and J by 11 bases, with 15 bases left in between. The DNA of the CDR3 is TGTGCCAGTAGTTTGACGGGGTCGAGATACACCTTC. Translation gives CASSLTGSRYTF.

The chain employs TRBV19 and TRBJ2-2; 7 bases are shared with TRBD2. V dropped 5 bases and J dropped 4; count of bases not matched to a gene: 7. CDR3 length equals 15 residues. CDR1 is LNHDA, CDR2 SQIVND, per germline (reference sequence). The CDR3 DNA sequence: TGTGCCAGTAGTCGGGACGGCGGGGGCACCGGGGAGCTGTTTTTT. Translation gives CASSRDGGGTGELFF.

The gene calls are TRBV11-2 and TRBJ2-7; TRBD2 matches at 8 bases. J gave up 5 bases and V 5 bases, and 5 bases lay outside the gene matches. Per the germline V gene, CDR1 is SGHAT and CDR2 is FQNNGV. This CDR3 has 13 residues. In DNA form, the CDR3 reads TGTGCCAGCAGCCGCGGGGGGAGTGACGAGCAGTACTTC. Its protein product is CASSRGGSDEQYF.

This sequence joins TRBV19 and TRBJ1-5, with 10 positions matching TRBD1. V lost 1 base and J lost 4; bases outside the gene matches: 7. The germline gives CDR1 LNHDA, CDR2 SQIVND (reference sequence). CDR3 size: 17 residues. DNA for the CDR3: TGTGCCAGTAGTATAGGGGCCGTGGGACAGGGGAATCAGCCCCAGCATTTT. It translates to CASSIGAVGQGNQPQHF.

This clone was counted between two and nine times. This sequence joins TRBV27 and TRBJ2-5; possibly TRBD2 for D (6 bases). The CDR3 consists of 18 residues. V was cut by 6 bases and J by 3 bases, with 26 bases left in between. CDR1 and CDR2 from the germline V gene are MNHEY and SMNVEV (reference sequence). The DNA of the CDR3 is TGTGCCAGCAGCCCCTTAAGGGACTGGGTCGGTTGGGAAGAGACCCAGTACTTC. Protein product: CASSPLRDWVGWEETQYF.

Written as DNA, the CDR3 is TGCAGCGTCTCCGGGGTTTTCGGCCAGCCCCAGCATTTT. Translation gives CSVSGVFGQPQHF. The chain has TRBV29-1 and TRBJ1-5; D uncertain. The CDR3 is 13 amino acids. Trimming removed 6 bases at V and 7 bases at J, with 16 bases between. Looked up from germline, CDR1 is SQVTM and CDR2 is ANQGSEA.

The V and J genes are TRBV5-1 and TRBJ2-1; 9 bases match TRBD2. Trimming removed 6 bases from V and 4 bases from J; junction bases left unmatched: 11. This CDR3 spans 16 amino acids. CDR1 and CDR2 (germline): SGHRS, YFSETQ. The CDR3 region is CASTQQGSGGYNEQFF. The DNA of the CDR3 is TGCGCCAGCACCCAACAAGGTAGCGGGGGATACAATGAGCAGTTCTTC.

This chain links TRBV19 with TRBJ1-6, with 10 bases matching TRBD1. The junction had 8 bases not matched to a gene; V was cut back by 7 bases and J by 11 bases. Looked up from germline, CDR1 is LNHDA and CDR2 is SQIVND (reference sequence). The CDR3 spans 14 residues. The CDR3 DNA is TGTGCCAGTACCCAAGGGACAGGGGTGGCACCCCTCCACTTT. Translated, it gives CASTQGTGVAPLHF.

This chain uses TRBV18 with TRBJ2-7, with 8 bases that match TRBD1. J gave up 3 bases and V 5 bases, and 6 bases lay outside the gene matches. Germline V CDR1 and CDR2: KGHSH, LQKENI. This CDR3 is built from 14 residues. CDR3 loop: CASSTLTGGYEQYF. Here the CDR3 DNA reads TGTGCCAGCTCAACGCTCACAGGGGGCTACGAGCAGTACTTC.

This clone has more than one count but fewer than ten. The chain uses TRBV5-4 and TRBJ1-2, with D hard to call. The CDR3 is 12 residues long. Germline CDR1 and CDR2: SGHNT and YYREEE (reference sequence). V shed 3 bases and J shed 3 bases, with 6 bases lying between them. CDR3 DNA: TGTGCCAGCAGCTCGAGTGACTATGGCTACACCTTC. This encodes CASSSSDYGYTF.

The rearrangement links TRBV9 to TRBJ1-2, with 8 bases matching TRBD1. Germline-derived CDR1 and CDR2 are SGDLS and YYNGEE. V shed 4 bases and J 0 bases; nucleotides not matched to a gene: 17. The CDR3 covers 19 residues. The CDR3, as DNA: TGTGCCAGCAGCCCCCGGACAGGGCAAAGGGTGGGAGCTAACTATGGCTACACCTTC. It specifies CASSPRTGQRVGANYGYTF.

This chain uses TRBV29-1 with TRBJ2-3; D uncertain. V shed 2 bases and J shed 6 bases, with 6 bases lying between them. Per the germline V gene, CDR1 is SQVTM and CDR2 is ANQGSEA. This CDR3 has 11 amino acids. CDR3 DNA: TGCAGCGTTGAAATGTATGATACGCAGTATTTT. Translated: CSVEMYDTQYF.

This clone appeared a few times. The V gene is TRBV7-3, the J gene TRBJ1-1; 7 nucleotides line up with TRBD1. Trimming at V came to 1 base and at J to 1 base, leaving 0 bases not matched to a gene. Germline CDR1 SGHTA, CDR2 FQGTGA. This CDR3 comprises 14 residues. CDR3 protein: CASSLNRGNTEAFF. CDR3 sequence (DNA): TGTGCCAGCAGCTTAAACAGGGGGAACACTGAAGCTTTCTTT.

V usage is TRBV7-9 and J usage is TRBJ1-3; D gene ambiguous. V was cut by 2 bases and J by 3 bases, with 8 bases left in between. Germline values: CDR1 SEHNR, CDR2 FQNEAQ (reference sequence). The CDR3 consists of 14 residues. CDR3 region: CASSLSGLGNTIYF. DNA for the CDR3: TGTGCCAGCAGCTTAAGCGGTCTTGGAAACACCATATATTTT.

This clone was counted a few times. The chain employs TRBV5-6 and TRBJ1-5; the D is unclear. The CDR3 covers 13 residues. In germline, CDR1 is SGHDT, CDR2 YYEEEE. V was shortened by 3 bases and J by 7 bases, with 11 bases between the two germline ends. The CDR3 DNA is TGTGCCAGCAGCTCCGGAGGCACGCAGCCCCAGCATTTT. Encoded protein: CASSSGGTQPQHF.

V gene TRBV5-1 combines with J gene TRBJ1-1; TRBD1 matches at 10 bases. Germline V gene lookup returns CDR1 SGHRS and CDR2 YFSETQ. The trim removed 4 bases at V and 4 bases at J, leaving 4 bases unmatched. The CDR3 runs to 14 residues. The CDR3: CASSGRTGGTEAFF. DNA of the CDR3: TGCGCCAGCAGCGGAAGGACAGGGGGCACTGAAGCTTTCTTT. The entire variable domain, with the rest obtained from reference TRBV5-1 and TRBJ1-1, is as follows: KAGVTQTPRYLIKTRGQQVTLSCSPISGHRSVSWYQQTPGQGLQFLFEYFSETQRNKGNFPGRFSGRQFSNSRSEMNVSTLELGDSALYLCASSGRTGGTEAFFGQGTRLTVV.

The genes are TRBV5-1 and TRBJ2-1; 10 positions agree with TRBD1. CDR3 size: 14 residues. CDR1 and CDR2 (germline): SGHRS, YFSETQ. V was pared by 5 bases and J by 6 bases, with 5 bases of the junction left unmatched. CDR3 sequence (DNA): TGCGCCAGCAGTTCAGGGGACAGGGGCAATGAGCAGTTCTTC. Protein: CASSSGDRGNEQFF.

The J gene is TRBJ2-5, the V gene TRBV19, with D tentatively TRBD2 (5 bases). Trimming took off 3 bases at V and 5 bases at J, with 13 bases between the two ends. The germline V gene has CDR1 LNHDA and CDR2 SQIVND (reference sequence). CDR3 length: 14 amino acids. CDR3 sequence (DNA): TGTGCCAGTAGTATCCCCGGGGTGGAGGAGACCCAGTACTTC. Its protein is CASSIPGVEETQYF.

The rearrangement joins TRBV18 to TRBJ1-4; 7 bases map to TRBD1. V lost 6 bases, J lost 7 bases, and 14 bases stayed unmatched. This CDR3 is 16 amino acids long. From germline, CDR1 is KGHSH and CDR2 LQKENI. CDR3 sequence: CASSQDRGGYSEKLFF. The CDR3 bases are TGTGCCAGCTCTCAAGACAGAGGGGGCTATAGTGAAAAACTGTTTTTT.

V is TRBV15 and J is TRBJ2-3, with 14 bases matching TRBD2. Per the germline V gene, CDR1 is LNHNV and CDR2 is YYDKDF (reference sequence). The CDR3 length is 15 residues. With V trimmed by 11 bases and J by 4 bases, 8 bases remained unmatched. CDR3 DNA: TGTGCCCGGACCGGGACTAGCGGGGGCCCAGATACGCAGTATTTT. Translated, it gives CARTGTSGGPDTQYF.

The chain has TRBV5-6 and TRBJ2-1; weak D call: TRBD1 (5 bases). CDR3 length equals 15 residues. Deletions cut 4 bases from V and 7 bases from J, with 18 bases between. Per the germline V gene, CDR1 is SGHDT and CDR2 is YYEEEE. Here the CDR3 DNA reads TGTGCCAGCAGCCGAAGACAGAAGACCTTTAATGAGCAGTTCTTC. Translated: CASSRRQKTFNEQFF.

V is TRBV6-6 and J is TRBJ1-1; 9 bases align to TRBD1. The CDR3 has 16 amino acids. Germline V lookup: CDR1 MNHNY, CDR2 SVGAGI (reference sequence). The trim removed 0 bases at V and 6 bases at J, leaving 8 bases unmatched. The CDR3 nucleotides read TGTGCCAGCAGTTACTCACAGGGGGCTATTGTCCCTGAAGCTTTCTTT. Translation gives CASSYSQGAIVPEAFF.

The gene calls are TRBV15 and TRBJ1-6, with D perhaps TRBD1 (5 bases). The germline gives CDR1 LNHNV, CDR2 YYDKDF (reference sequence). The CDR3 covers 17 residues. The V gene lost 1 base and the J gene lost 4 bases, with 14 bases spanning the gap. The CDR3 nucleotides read TGTGCCACCAGCAGAGGGGGGGGAGTGGATTATAATTCACCCCTCCACTTT. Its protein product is CATSRGGGVDYNSPLHF.

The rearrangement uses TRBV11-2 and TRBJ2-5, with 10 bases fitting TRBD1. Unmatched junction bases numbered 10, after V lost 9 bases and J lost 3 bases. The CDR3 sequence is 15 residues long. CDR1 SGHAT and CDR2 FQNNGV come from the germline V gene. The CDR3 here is CASKKWTGGEETQYF. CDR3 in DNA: TGTGCCAGTAAGAAATGGACAGGGGGGGAAGAGACCCAGTACTTC. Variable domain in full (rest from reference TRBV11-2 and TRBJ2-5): EAGVAQSPRYKIIEKRQSVAFWCNPISGHATLYWYQQILGQGPKLLIQFQNNGVVDDSQLPKDRFSAERLKGVDSTLKIQPAKLEDSAVYLCASKKWTGGEETQYFGPGTRLLVL.

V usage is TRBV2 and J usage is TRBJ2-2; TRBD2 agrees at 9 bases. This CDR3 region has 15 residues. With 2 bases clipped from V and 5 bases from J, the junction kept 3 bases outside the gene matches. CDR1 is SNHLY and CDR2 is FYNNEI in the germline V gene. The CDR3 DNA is TGTGCCAGCAGTGAAAGTCTAGCGGGGACCGGGGAGCTGTTTTTT. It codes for CASSESLAGTGELFF.

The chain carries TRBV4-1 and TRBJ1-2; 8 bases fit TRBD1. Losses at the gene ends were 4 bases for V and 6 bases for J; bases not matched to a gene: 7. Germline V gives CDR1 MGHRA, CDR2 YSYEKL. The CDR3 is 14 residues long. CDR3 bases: TGCGCCAGCAGCCTGACGTTGACAGGGGATGGCTACACCTTC. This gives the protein CASSLTLTGDGYTF.

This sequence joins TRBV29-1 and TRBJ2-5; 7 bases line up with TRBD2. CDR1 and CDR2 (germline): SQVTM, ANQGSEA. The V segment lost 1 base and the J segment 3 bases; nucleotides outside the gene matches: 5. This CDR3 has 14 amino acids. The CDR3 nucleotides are TGCAGCGTTGAAGTTGGGGACTATAAAGAGACCCAGTACTTC. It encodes CSVEVGDYKETQYF.